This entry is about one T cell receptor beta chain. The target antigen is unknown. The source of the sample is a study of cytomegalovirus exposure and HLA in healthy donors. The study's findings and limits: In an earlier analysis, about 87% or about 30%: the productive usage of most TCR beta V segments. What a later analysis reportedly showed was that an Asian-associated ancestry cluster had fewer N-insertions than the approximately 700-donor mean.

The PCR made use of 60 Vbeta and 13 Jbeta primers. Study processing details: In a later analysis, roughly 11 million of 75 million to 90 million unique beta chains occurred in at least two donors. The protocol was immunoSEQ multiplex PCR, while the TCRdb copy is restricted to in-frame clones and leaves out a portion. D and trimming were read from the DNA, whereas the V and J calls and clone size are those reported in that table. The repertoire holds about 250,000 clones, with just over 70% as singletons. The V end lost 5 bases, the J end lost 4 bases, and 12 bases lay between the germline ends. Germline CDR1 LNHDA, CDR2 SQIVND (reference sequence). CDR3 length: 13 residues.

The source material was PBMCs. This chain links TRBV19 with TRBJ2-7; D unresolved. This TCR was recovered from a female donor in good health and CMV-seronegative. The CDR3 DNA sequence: TGTGCCAGTAGTCACGGTCCCGGTTACGAGCAGTACTTC. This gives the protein CASSHGPGYEQYF.